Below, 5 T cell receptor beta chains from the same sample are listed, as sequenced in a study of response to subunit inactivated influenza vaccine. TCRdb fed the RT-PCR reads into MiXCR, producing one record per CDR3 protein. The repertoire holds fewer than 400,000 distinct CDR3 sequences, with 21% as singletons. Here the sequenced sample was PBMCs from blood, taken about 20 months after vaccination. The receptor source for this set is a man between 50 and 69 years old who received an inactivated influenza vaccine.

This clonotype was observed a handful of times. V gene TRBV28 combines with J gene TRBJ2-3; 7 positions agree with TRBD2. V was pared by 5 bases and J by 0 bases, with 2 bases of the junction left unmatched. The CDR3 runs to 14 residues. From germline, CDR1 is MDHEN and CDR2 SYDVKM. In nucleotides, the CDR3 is TGTGCCAGCAGTGGGGGGGTCAGCACAGATACGCAGTATTTT. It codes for CASSGGVSTDTQYF. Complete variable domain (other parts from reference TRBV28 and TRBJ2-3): DVKVTQSSRYLVKRTGEKVFLECVQDMDHENMFWYRQDPGLGLRLIYFSYDVKMKEKGDIPEGYSVSREKKERFSLILESASTNQTSMYLCASSGGVSTDTQYFGPGTRLTVL.

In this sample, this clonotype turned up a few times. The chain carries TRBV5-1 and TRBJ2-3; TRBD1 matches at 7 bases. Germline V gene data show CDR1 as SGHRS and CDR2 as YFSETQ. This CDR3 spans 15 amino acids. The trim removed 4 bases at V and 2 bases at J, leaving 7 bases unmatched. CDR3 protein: CASSLGDSLTDTQYF. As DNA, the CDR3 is TGCGCCAGCAGCCTCGGGGACAGCCTCACAGATACGCAGTATTTT.

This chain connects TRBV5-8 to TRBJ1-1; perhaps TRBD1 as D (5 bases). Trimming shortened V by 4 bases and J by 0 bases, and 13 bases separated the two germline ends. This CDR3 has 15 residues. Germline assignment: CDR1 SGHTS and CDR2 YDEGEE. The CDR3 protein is CASSGGTDLNTEAFF. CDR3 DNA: TGTGCCAGCAGCGGGGGGACGGACCTGAACACTGAAGCTTTCTTT. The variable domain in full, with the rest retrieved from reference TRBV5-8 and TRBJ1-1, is EAGVTQSPTHLIKTRGQQATLRCSPISGHTSVYWYQQALGLGLQFLLWYDEGEERNRGNFPPRFSGRQFPNYSSELNVNALELEDSALYLCASSGGTDLNTEAFFGQGTRLTVV.

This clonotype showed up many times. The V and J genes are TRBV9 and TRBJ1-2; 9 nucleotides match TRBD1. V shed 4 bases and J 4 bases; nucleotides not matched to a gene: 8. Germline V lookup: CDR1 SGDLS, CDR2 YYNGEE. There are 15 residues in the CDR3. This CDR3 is CASSPAGTGIYGYTF. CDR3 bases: TGTGCCAGCAGCCCAGCCGGGACAGGGATCTATGGCTACACCTTC.

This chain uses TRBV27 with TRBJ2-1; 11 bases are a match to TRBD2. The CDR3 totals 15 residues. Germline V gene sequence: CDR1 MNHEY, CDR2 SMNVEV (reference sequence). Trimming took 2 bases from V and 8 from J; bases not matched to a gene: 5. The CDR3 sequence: CASSLVSGRAYEQFF. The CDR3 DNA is TGTGCCAGCAGTTTAGTTAGCGGGAGGGCCTATGAGCAGTTCTTC.